This T cell receptor beta chain originates from a study of Graves' ophthalmopathy and Graves' hyperthyroidism. Germline CDR1 is MDHEN and CDR2 is SYDVKM. CDR3 length: 14 residues. Trimming cost V 5 bases and J 5 bases, with 15 bases left between them. Investigators amplified TCR beta CDR3 regions from RNA transcripts. RT-PCR in the first round used HTBI primers; a second-round multiplex PCR followed. TCRdb itself ran the multiplex PCR reads through MiXCR, one entry per CDR3 protein. The sample contains under 60,000 distinct CDR3 sequences, around 50% of which appear only once. Presentation of ophthalmopathy in the donors involved moderate-to-severe activity, CAS ≥3, NOSPECS ≥4 and a duration under 3 months. The starting material, approximately 10 ml of fresh peripheral blood, provided the PBMCs. This clonotype has ten or more counts.

Sequencing was carried out using peripheral blood. The TCR originated in an adult woman with Graves' ophthalmopathy. The chain carries TRBV28 and TRBJ2-5; D is possibly TRBD1 (5 bases). The CDR3 nucleotides are TGTGCCAGCAGTCCACAGGCGTTGGACGAGACCCAGTACTTC. Amino acid sequence: CASSPQALDETQYF.